What follows describes a single T cell receptor (beta chain). The CDR3 is cut off 3 residues early in the read; its end comes from the germline J gene. TCRdb's table, derived via immunoSEQ multiplex PCR, lists solely in-frame clones and lacks some. Its listing shows roughly 21,000 clones. The data are from a study of T cells in women clearing cervical HPV infection. Study background: Cases were women with histologically confirmed HPV16-related CIN3 or worse, including a couple of invasive cancers. Case blood was drawn a median approximately 160 days after lesion detection.

The CDR3 runs to 15 residues. The germline CDR1 and CDR2 sequences are SEHNR and FQNEAQ (reference sequence). J gave up 1 base and V 6 bases, and 8 bases lay outside the gene matches. The rearrangement joins TRBV7-9 to TRBJ1-1, with TRBD1 matching 7 bases. The specimen sequenced was blood buffy coat. The clonotype comes from a woman between 18 and 70 years old with a cervical HPV16 infection that either progressed to CIN3+ or cleared (not recorded which). The CDR3: CASRMGQRGNTEAFF. The DNA read from the CDR3 is TGTGCCAGCAGGATGGGACAGAGAGGGAACACTGAA.